This entry lists 24 T cell receptor beta chains sequenced from one sample in a study of Tregs in tolerant kidney transplant recipients. Profiling relied on immunoSEQ multiplex PCR, and the TCRdb table lists in-frame clones only, not all of them. In all, the sample yields approximately 30,000 clones. The source material was CD8+ T cells from blood, sampled before the transplant. These receptors originate from a human donor who received a combined kidney and bone marrow transplant.

About this clone: The read ends 3 residues shy of where the CDR3 ends; the end is completed using the germline J gene. The chain employs TRBV11-2 and TRBJ2-7; D may be TRBD1 or TRBD2 (6 bases each). Germline CDR1 reads SGHAT; CDR2 reads FQNNGV. The CDR3 loop spans 15 amino acids. V lost 3 bases, J lost 2 bases, and 14 bases lay in between. The CDR3 reads CASSFLRGGAYEQYF. The DNA read from the CDR3 is TGTGCCAGCAGCTTCCTCAGGGGAGGAGCCTACGAG.

In regard to this clone: The read ends 3 residues before the CDR3 terminus; that terminus is restored from the germline J gene. The V gene is TRBV11-2, the J gene TRBJ2-7; tentatively, D is TRBD2 (6 bases). Germline CDR1 is SGHAT and CDR2 is FQNNGV. With 3 bases removed from V and 1 base from J, the gap between germline ends came to 13 bases. This CDR3 comprises 15 residues. CDR3 sequence reads: CASSFSGGESYEQYF. The DNA read from the CDR3 is TGTGCCAGCAGCTTCTCGGGCGGGGAATCCTACGAG. The full variable domain, its missing parts supplied by reference TRBV11-2 and TRBJ2-7, is EAGVAQSPRYKIIEKRQSVAFWCNPISGHATLYWYQQILGQGPKLLIQFQNNGVVDDSQLPKDRFSAERLKGVDSTLKIQPAKLEDSAVYLCASSFSGGESYEQYFGPGTRLTVT.

On this clone itself: The read stops 3 residues short of the end of the CDR3; the missing end is completed from the germline J gene. The rearrangement uses TRBV6-4 and TRBJ2-5; 9 bases line up with TRBD1. The CDR3 extends over 16 amino acids. After removal of 5 bases from V and 5 bases from J, the junction contained 12 bases not matched to a gene. The germline CDR1 and CDR2 sequences are MRHNA and SNTAGT. The sequenced part of the CDR3 DNA is TGTGCCAGCAGTACCTACCACAGGGGGCTTTGGGAGACC. Translation: CASSTYHRGLWET. The full-length CDR3 reads as CASSTYHRGLWETQYF.

Concerning this clone: The CDR3 extends 3 residues past the end of the read, so its final part is completed from the germline J gene. The V call is TRBV10-3, the J call TRBJ2-2, with 8 bases that match TRBD1. The CDR3 totals 14 residues. CDR1 is ENHRY, CDR2 SYGVKD, per germline. Losses at the gene ends were 11 bases for V and 4 bases for J; bases not matched to a gene: 9. CDR3 sequence: CALQGDRRTGELFF. The covered CDR3 bases are TGTGCCCTCCAGGGGGACAGGCGCACCGGGGAG.

The DNA read from the CDR3 is TGTGCCAGCAGTGAATCAACAGGGGGAAGGAACGAG. It specifies CASSESTGGRNE. The entire CDR3 protein reads CASSESTGGRNEQYF. The rearrangement links TRBV2 to TRBJ2-7, with 8 nucleotides matching TRBD1. Read data end 3 residues before the CDR3 end; the end is taken from the germline J gene. The CDR3 has 15 residues. V lost 2 bases, J lost 5 bases, and 8 bases stayed unmatched. Looked up from germline, CDR1 is SNHLY and CDR2 is FYNNEI.

Worth noting for this clone: The read ends 3 residues shy of where the CDR3 ends; the end is completed using the germline J gene. This chain uses TRBV20-1 with TRBJ1-1; a weak D match, TRBD1 (6 bases). The ends were cut back, 2 bases at V and 3 bases at J, with 22 bases in the middle. The germline V gene has CDR1 DFQATT and CDR2 SNEGSKA (reference sequence). The CDR3 is made up of 17 amino acids. The part of the CDR3 DNA that was read is TGCAGTGCTAGATCCCGCCGGCGGGGGGCTGGGGACACTGAA. Its translation: CSARSRRRGAGDTE. The whole CDR3 sequence reads CSARSRRRGAGDTEAFF.

Turning to this clone: The read ends 3 residues early relative to the CDR3; the germline J gene fills the gap. The chain carries TRBV20-1 and TRBJ2-7, with 9 bases lining up with TRBD1. Germline assignment: CDR1 DFQATT and CDR2 SNEGSKA (reference sequence). With V trimmed by 2 bases and J by 3 bases, 8 bases remained unmatched. The CDR3 consists of 15 residues. The sequenced part of the CDR3 DNA is TGCAGTGCTAGACCACAGGGGGCGCTTAGCTACGAG. Translation: CSARPQGALSYE. The entire CDR3 protein reads CSARPQGALSYEQYF.

Turning to this clone: The read ends 3 residues early relative to the CDR3; the germline J gene fills the gap. The V call is TRBV28, the J call TRBJ2-1; 8 nucleotides match TRBD1. This CDR3 is built from 15 residues. Germline assignment: CDR1 MDHEN and CDR2 SYDVKM. V was clipped by 6 bases and J by 4 bases; unmatched bases: 8. The CDR3 protein is CASRYGTGDYNEQFF. The CDR3 DNA, read in part, is TGTGCCAGCAGATACGGGACAGGAGATTACAATGAG.

Note on this clone: The CDR3 end is not reached by the read, which stops 3 residues before it; the germline J gene fills it in. The genes are TRBV30 and TRBJ2-1; the match to TRBD1 covers 10 bases. The length of the CDR3 is 16 residues. Germline assignment: CDR1 GTSNPN and CDR2 SVGIG (reference sequence). The V and J ends lost 1 base and 3 bases, in that order; junction bases with no gene match: 6. The CDR3 DNA, read in part, is TGTGCCTGGAGTGGACAGGGGGCTCTAAACTACAATGAG. Translating gives CAWSGQGALNYNE. The full CDR3 protein reads CAWSGQGALNYNEQFF.

In the case of this clone: The CDR3 goes on 3 residues after the read ends, and that part is filled in from the germline J gene. V usage is TRBV2 and J usage is TRBJ2-7, with D unresolved. This CDR3 has 13 amino acids. Germline V CDR1 and CDR2: SNHLY, FYNNEI. V gave up 6 bases and J gave up 4 bases, with 13 bases separating them. The sequenced CDR3 bases are TGTGCCAGCAGCCCCGCCTTGGCATACGAG. As protein: CASSPALAYE. The whole CDR3 protein is CASSPALAYEQYF.

Comments on this clone: The read comes to an end 3 residues before the CDR3 does, leaving the germline J gene to fill in the end. This chain connects TRBV19 to TRBJ2-1, with 7 positions matching TRBD1. After removal of 4 bases from V and 6 bases from J, the junction contained 3 bases not matched to a gene. This CDR3 has 13 residues. In germline, CDR1 is LNHDA, CDR2 SQIVND (reference sequence). The DNA read from the CDR3 is TGTGCCAGTAGTACCACAGGGGTCAATGAG. This codes for CASSTTGVNE. The CDR3 as a whole reads CASSTTGVNEQFF.

On this clone: The read finishes 3 residues shy of the CDR3 end, and the germline J gene is used to complete it. This sequence joins TRBV19 and TRBJ2-1; 14 nucleotides match TRBD2. V was clipped by 5 bases and J by 7 bases; unmatched bases: 1. The CDR3 length is 14 residues. Germline V gene data show CDR1 as LNHDA and CDR2 as SQIVND (reference sequence). The sequenced CDR3 bases are TGTGCCAGTAGTTGGACTAGCGGGAGGAATGAG. Its protein product is CASSWTSGRNE. The CDR3 reads in full as CASSWTSGRNEQFF. Based on the CDR3 plus reference TRBV19 and TRBJ2-1, the full variable domain is DGGITQSPKYLFRKEGQNVTLSCEQNLNHDAMYWYRQDPGQGLRLIYYSQIVNDFQKGDIAEGYSVSREKKESFPLTVTSAQKNPTAFYLCASSWTSGRNEQFFGPGTRLTVL.

Points on this clone: The observed sequence ends 3 residues before the CDR3 terminus, with the missing tail filled in from the germline J gene. The chain has TRBV7-9 and TRBJ2-5, with TRBD2 matching 10 bases. Unmatched junction bases numbered 8, after V lost 5 bases and J lost 5 bases. Per germline, CDR1 SEHNR and CDR2 FQNEAQ (reference sequence). This CDR3 has 15 residues. CDR3 DNA, as far as it was read: TGTGCCAGCAGCACCTCTAGCGGGAGTGGCGAGACC. This translates into CASSTSSGSGET. The entire CDR3 is CASSTSSGSGETQYF.

A word on this clone: The read ends 3 residues shy of where the CDR3 ends; the end is completed using the germline J gene. The chain links TRBV19 to TRBJ2-4, with 10 bases identical to TRBD2. V lost 8 bases and J lost 8; bases outside the gene matches: 3. The CDR3 totals 12 residues. Germline CDR1 and CDR2: LNHDA and SQIVND (reference sequence). CDR3 sequence reads: CASLAGGDIQYF. The sequenced part of the CDR3 DNA is TGTGCCAGTTTAGCGGGGGGCGACATT.

A remark on this clone: The read terminates 3 residues before the CDR3 end, so the remaining end is supplied by the germline J gene. The rearrangement joins TRBV5-4 to TRBJ2-3; 8 positions agree with TRBD2. The CDR3 consists of 15 residues. Germline CDR1 is SGHNT and CDR2 is YYREEE (reference sequence). J gave up 0 bases and V 0 bases, and 0 bases lay outside the gene matches. CDR3 bases read: TGTGCCAGCAGCTTGGGACTAGCGAGCACAGATACG. Translated: CASSLGLASTDT. The whole CDR3 protein is CASSLGLASTDTQYF.

About this clone itself: From the germline J gene comes the end of the CDR3, since the read stops 3 residues before it. The V and J genes are TRBV7-9 and TRBJ2-1, with D maybe TRBD2 (5 bases). CDR3 length equals 13 residues. Trimming cost V 5 bases and J 9 bases, with 14 bases left between them. The germline V gene encodes CDR1 SEHNR and CDR2 FQNEAQ (reference sequence). The part of the CDR3 DNA that was read is TGTGCCAGCAGCCCAGCTGGCGGGTTTGAG. Residues: CASSPAGGFE. The full CDR3 is CASSPAGGFEQFF.

As concerns this clone: The CDR3 end falls 3 residues outside the read, so it is completed with the germline J gene. V is TRBV20-1 and J is TRBJ1-1, with D possibly TRBD1 on 6 matching bases. The length of the CDR3 is 14 residues. CDR1 is DFQATT, CDR2 SNEGSKA, per germline (reference sequence). Trimming shortened V by 1 base and J by 3 bases, and 12 bases separated the two germline ends. The CDR3 loop reads CSARVRGWDTEAFF. The CDR3 bases that were read are TGCAGTGCTAGAGTCAGGGGTTGGGACACTGAA.

Points on this clone: One end of the junction varies from germline; a read error may be responsible. The CDR3 extends 3 residues past the end of the read, so its final part is completed from the germline J gene. The J gene is TRBJ2-1, the V gene TRBV18; 7 bases are shared with TRBD2. CDR3 size: 13 residues. CDR1 and CDR2 (germline): KGHSH, LQKENI. Partial CDR3 DNA: TGTGCCAGCCCACCGCCTGGGGGGGATGAG. Translation gives CASPPPGGDE. The complete CDR3 sequence is CASPPPGGDEQFF. Based on the CDR3 plus reference TRBV18 and TRBJ2-1, the full variable domain is NAGVMQNPRHLVRRRGQEARLRCSPMKGHSHVYWYRQLPEEGLKFMVYLQKENIIDESGMPKERFSAEFPKEGPSILRIQQVVRGDSAAYFCASPPPGGDEQFFGPGTRLTVL.

Comments on this clone: The read stops 3 residues short of the end of the CDR3; the missing end is completed from the germline J gene. This chain uses TRBV19 with TRBJ2-2; TRBD2 matches 9 bases. J gave up 6 bases and V 8 bases, and 7 bases lay outside the gene matches. CDR1 and CDR2 from the germline V gene are LNHDA and SQIVND (reference sequence). The CDR3 runs 14 residues. CDR3 DNA (partial): TGTGCCAGTGGACAGCGGGGGGTTCCCGGGGAG. It yields the protein CASGQRGVPGE. The whole CDR3 region reads CASGQRGVPGELFF. Drawing the rest from reference TRBV19 and TRBJ2-2, the complete variable domain is DGGITQSPKYLFRKEGQNVTLSCEQNLNHDAMYWYRQDPGQGLRLIYYSQIVNDFQKGDIAEGYSVSREKKESFPLTVTSAQKNPTAFYLCASGQRGVPGELFFGEGSRLTVL.

Worth noting for this clone: The read is 3 residues too short to cover the CDR3 end, so that end is filled in from the germline J gene. The J gene is TRBJ2-1, the V gene TRBV29-1; D perhaps matches TRBD2 (5 bases). V was pared by 0 bases and J by 0 bases, with 9 bases between. Germline V gene lookup returns CDR1 SQVTM and CDR2 ANQGSEA. The CDR3 is 15 residues long. CDR3 loop: CSVEDPGSSYNEQFF. The DNA read from the CDR3 is TGCAGCGTTGAAGATCCGGGGAGCTCCTACAATGAG.

Points on this clone: The read halts 3 residues ahead of the CDR3 end, with the missing end drawn from the germline J gene. The chain couples TRBV7-6 to TRBJ2-1, with TRBD2 identical over 11 bases. Germline V CDR1 and CDR2: SGHVS, FNYEAQ. CDR3 size: 16 residues. J lost 9 bases, V lost 1 base, and 8 bases had no gene match. The CDR3 spells CASSLERLAGRSEQFF. The CDR3 bases that were read are TGTGCCAGCAGCTTAGAGAGACTAGCGGGAAGGAGTGAG.

Concerning this clone: The CDR3 extends 3 residues past the end of the read, so its final part is completed from the germline J gene. The V gene is TRBV13, the J gene TRBJ2-7; D is possibly TRBD1 (5 bases). Germline V gene data show CDR1 as PRHDT and CDR2 as FYEKMQ (reference sequence). V was clipped by 5 bases and J by 0 bases, with 11 bases between them. This CDR3 region has 14 residues. The part of the CDR3 DNA that was read is TGTGCCAGCAGCCCGCAGGGTTCCTCCTACGAG. This translates into CASSPQGSSYE. The whole CDR3 sequence is CASSPQGSSYEQYF.

On this clone: The sequence runs out 3 residues before the end of the CDR3; the remainder is reconstructed from the germline J gene. The V and J genes are TRBV5-1 and TRBJ2-1; TRBD2 matches at 7 bases. CDR3 size: 18 residues. With V trimmed by 4 bases and J by 5 bases, 18 bases remained unmatched. Germline lookup yields CDR1 SGHRS and CDR2 YFSETQ. The CDR3 region is CASSPGLWAESGDNEQFF. The sequenced part of the CDR3 DNA is TGCGCCAGCAGCCCAGGGTTGTGGGCCGAGAGCGGGGACAATGAG.

As regards this clone: The CDR3 end lies 3 residues beyond the end of the read and is filled in from the germline J gene. The chain combines TRBV10-1 with TRBJ2-1, with a tentative D call TRBD2 (5 bases). Germline CDR1 is WNHNN and CDR2 is SYGVQD (reference sequence). Between the trimmed V and J ends, which lost 3 bases and 2 bases, there was a span of 14 bases. The CDR3 totals 16 residues. CDR3 DNA (partial): TGCGCCAGCAGTGATATTGGCGGGCTAGCCTACAATGAG. Protein sequence: CASSDIGGLAYNE. The CDR3, in full, reads CASSDIGGLAYNEQFF.